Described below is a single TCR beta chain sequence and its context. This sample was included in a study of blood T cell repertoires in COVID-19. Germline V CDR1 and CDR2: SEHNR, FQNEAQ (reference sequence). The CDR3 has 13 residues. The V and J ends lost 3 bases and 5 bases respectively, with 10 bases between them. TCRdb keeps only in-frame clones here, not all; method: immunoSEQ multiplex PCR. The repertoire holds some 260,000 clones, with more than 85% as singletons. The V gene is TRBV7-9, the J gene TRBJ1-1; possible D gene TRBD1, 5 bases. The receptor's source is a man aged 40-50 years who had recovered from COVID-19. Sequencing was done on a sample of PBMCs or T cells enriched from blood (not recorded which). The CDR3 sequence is CASSFSGETEAFF. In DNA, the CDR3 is TGTGCCAGCAGCTTTTCGGGGGAGACTGAAGCTTTCTTT.